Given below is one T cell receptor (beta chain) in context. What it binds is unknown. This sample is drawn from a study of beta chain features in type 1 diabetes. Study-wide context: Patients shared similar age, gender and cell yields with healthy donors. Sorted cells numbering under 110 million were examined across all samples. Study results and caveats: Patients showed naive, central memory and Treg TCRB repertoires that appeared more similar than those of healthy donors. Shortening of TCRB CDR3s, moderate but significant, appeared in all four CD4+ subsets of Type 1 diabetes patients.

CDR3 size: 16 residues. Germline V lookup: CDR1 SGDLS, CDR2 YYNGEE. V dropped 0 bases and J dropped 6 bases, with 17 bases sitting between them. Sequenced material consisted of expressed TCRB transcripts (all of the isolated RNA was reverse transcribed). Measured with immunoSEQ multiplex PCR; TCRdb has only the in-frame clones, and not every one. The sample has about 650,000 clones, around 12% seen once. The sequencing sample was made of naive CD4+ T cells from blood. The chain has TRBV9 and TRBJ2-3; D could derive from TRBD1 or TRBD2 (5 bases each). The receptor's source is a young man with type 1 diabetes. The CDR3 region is CASSVDPGTRHDTQYF. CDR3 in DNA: TGTGCCAGCAGCGTAGACCCCGGGACCCGACATGATACGCAGTATTTT.